One and the same sample provided the 9 T cell receptor beta chains below, sequenced in a study of T cell responses to AZD1222 COVID-19 vaccine. Profiling relied on immunoSEQ multiplex PCR, and the TCRdb table lists in-frame clones only, not all of them. The sample includes 120,000 to 150,000 clones, about nine tenths of them seen just once. This sample comprised peripheral blood, obtained 28 days after the second AZD1222 dose. The receptor source for this set is an adult who received the AZD1222 COVID-19 vaccine.

The rearrangement uses TRBV5-6 and TRBJ1-1; D uncertain. Trimming took 5 bases from V and 2 from J, leaving 7 bases between them. The germline gives CDR1 SGHDT, CDR2 YYEEEE. The CDR3 loop spans 12 amino acids. The CDR3 bases are TGTGCCAGCAGGAGGTTAAACACTGAAGCTTTCTTT. Translating gives CASRRLNTEAFF. Full variable domain (rest looked up from reference TRBV5-6 and TRBJ1-1): DAGVTQSPTHLIKTRGQQVTLRCSPKSGHDTVSWYQQALGQGPQFIFQYYEEEERQRGNFPDRFSGHQFPNYSSELNVNALLLGDSALYLCASRRLNTEAFFGQGTRLTVV.

The chain couples TRBV7-9 to TRBJ2-3, with TRBD2 identical over 7 bases. This CDR3 is 13 amino acids long. In germline, CDR1 is SEHNR, CDR2 FQNEAQ (reference sequence). V lost 4 bases and J lost 4; bases outside the gene matches: 2. The CDR3 loop is CASSSLAADTQYF. The CDR3, as DNA: TGTGCCAGCAGCTCCCTAGCGGCAGATACGCAGTATTTT.

The table lists this clone with a count of one. This sequence joins TRBV3-1 (or the pseudogene TRBV3-2) and TRBJ1-5, with a weak D call TRBD1 (5 bases). This CDR3 comprises 15 residues. Trimming removed 0 bases from V and 7 bases from J, with 13 bases in between. Germline CDR1 reads LGHDT; CDR2 reads YNNKEL (reference sequence). The CDR3 sequence is CASSQEWQGSQPQHF. The CDR3 DNA sequence: TGTGCCAGCAGCCAAGAATGGCAGGGCAGCCAGCCCCAGCATTTT.

This clone has more than one count but fewer than ten. The chain uses TRBV19 and TRBJ2-1; D might be TRBD2 (5 bases). This CDR3 contains 14 residues. Germline V gives CDR1 LNHDA, CDR2 SQIVND (reference sequence). Between the trimmed V and J ends, which lost 7 bases and 6 bases, there was a span of 16 bases. CDR3 DNA: TGTGCCAGTAAAAACCCCCTAGCCTCCAATGAGCAGTTCTTC. Encoded protein: CASKNPLASNEQFF.

The count of this clone is one. The CDR3: CASTTGTMQPQHF. The CDR3 DNA follows: TGTGCCAGTACAACCGGGACAATGCAGCCCCAGCATTTT. The rearrangement uses TRBV19 and TRBJ1-5, with a tentative D call TRBD1 (6 bases). CDR3 length: 13 amino acids. Trimming removed 7 bases from V and 7 bases from J, with 14 bases in between. CDR1 LNHDA and CDR2 SQIVND come from the germline V gene (reference sequence).

The rearrangement joins TRBV12-5 to TRBJ1-4, with D possibly matching TRBD1 (6 bases). The CDR3 has 14 residues. Trimming removed 7 bases at V and 4 bases at J, with 13 bases between. Germline lookup yields CDR1 LGHNT and CDR2 FRNRAP. The CDR3 sequence is CASAPGHHNEKLFF. The CDR3 bases are TGTGCTAGTGCCCCGGGACACCATAATGAAAAACTGTTTTTT.

The chain links TRBV27 to TRBJ2-7; 9 bases map to TRBD1. Germline trimming cut 5 bases from V and 4 bases from J; bases unmatched to any gene: 3. This CDR3 contains 13 residues. Germline CDR1 and CDR2: MNHEY and SMNVEV (reference sequence). The CDR3 coding sequence is TGTGCCAGCAGTAGGGACAGGGCATACGAGCAGTACTTC. Its protein is CASSRDRAYEQYF.

The V and J genes are TRBV10-3 and TRBJ1-2, with 9 bases lining up with TRBD1. In germline, CDR1 is ENHRY, CDR2 SYGVKD. The V segment lost 4 bases and the J segment 4 bases; nucleotides outside the gene matches: 19. The length of the CDR3 is 19 residues. The CDR3 DNA follows: TGTGCCATCAGTGGGCGGGACAGGGAAAGGAATCAGCCCGCCTATGGCTACACCTTC. It is translated as CAISGRDRERNQPAYGYTF.

This chain joins TRBV6-1 and TRBJ2-3; possible D gene TRBD2, 6 bases. There are 17 residues in the CDR3. Germline CDR1 reads MNHNS; CDR2 reads SASEGT. Trimming removed 0 bases at V and 0 bases at J, with 13 bases between. The CDR3 here is CASSEATRRASTDTQYF. The CDR3 DNA sequence: TGTGCCAGCAGTGAAGCGACTAGACGGGCTAGCACAGATACGCAGTATTTT.